This T cell receptor (beta chain) is from a study of CD8 T cells in Susac syndrome. RNA in amounts of about 0.5 to 1 ug was reverse transcribed with random hexamers. Amplification of TCR beta CDR3 by immunoSEQ multiplex PCR spanned 54 Vbeta and 13 Jbeta. TCRdb re-called the immunoSEQ multiplex PCR reads through MiXCR, storing one row per CDR3 protein. The sample includes around 25,000 distinct CDR3 sequences, approximately 92% of them seen just once. TCR beta sequencing was performed on blood CD8+ and CD4+ T cells. The sequenced material came from CD8+ T cells from PBMCs. The TCR originated in a human donor with Susac syndrome.

The CDR3 is CASSQLPGQNEQYF. CDR3 nucleotides: TGTGCCAGCAGCCAACTTCCGGGACAAAACGAGCAGTACTTC. The chain links TRBV3-1 to TRBJ2-7, with a possible D match to TRBD1 (6 bases). Germline V gene lookup returns CDR1 LGHDT and CDR2 YNNKEL (reference sequence). V was cut by 2 bases and J by 5 bases, with 13 bases left in between. This CDR3 has 14 amino acids.